This entry concerns a single TCR beta chain. Time point given: peripheral blood 6 weeks after treatment start. The table came from immunoSEQ multiplex PCR; TCRdb's copy has only in-frame clones and leaves some out. The table lists about 120,000 clones, about 89% of them singletons. The CDR3 contains 12 residues. Germline V gene sequence: CDR1 LNHDA, CDR2 SQIVND (reference sequence). With 6 bases removed from V and 5 bases from J, the gap between germline ends came to 10 bases. This entry is derived from a study of PD-L1 blockade in urothelial cancer. The sequencing used PBMCs, collected around atezolizumab (anti-PD-L1) treatment. The sequence was collected from a man aged 55 to 70 with urothelial cancer. The chain employs TRBV19 and TRBJ1-1; D ambiguous. CDR3 protein: CASSEGGTEAFF. In nucleotides, the CDR3 is TGTGCCAGTAGCGAGGGTGGGACTGAAGCTTTCTTT.